The entry below gives a single TCR beta chain sequence along with its context. Its specificity is unknown. A read error may account for a junction end that differs from germline. Germline lookup yields CDR1 LNHDA and CDR2 SQIVND (reference sequence). The CDR3 runs 14 residues. The data stem from a study of T cells after posttransplantation cyclophosphamide. Assay: immunoSEQ multiplex PCR; the TCRdb copy retains only in-frame clones and omits some. There are some 10,000 clones in the sample; roughly 88% occur only once, and 26% lies in the top ten. General study findings and limits: Skin or GI-infiltrating T cells shared few TRB sequences with blood. Recipient CMV seropositivity and CMV reactivation strongly tracked TRB clonality. Donor CD8+ memory clones often dominated recipient blood repertoires at later times.

Methotrexate plus calcineurin inhibitor accompanied controls' myeloablative marrow transplants; sampling was 1 year later. The material sequenced was PBMCs, taken after an allogeneic stem cell transplant with a calcineurin inhibitor and methotrexate. The sequence came from a male patient between 25 and 40 years old who received an allogeneic stem cell transplant from an unrelated donor, was CMV-positive, and had no GVHD. Part of the T cell pool may stem from the graft donor. The chain carries TRBV19 and TRBJ1-3; tentative D call: TRBD1 (6 bases). The CDR3 nucleotides are TGTGCCAGTAGCATAGGGGGAGCTGGAAACACCATATATTTT. Protein: CASSIGGAGNTIYF.